Given below is one TCR beta chain in context. This receptor's antigen is unknown. No base quality information exists; no much larger clone differs at one position. The CDR3 holds 15 amino acids from the cysteine to the phenylalanine. The kept DNA is CDR3 alone, 45 bases in frame from the first base. V lost 5 bases and J lost 1 base; the stretch between them is 14 bases long. Taken from the germline V gene, the CDR1 and CDR2 loops are LGHNA and YNFKEQ. This specimen belongs to a study of PD-1 blockade in classical Hodgkin lymphoma (dated by TCRdb to about 2020). In the study overall: Nivolumab dosing was 3 mg/kg intravenously every 2 weeks, continuing until either disease progression or unacceptable toxicity. The study used TCR beta sequencing and CyTOF to define a peripheral blood immune signature of response to PD-1 blockade in classical Hodgkin lymphoma. What the work shows at the level of the full study, not this receptor alone: By C4D1, a significant rise was seen in CD4+ TCR diversity but not in CD8+ TCR diversity (p=0.0027 vs p=0.16), and the rise was most apparent among complete responders (p=0.02). Baseline TCR diversity was reported to be lower in newly diagnosed patients than in healthy donors, and even lower in relapsed/refractory patients. Among trial patients, those achieving complete response had baseline diversity similar to that of newly diagnosed patients, while diversity was significantly lower in partial responders and progressors. Diversity was lower in patients who began nivolumab less than 1 year after ASCT, so these patients were left out of later analyses to avoid confounding by immune reconstitution. The study covered only a single clinical trial cohort, and the causes of the repertoire differences, possibly disease activity or prior therapy, were still not defined.

The Qiagen DNeasy kit was used to extract genomic DNA from unsorted PBMCs and from the negatively selected CD4+ and CD8+ fractions. TCR beta CDR3 regions were amplified by immunoSEQ multiplex PCR using primers annealing to V and J segments. A synthetic immune receptor repertoire was used to minimize amplification bias, and any remaining bias was removed computationally after sequencing. The original methods were these. Custom Python scripts were used to quantify repertoire diversity as the Shannon entropy index. Unsorted, CD4+ and CD8+ repertoires were analyzed separately, except in combined analyses where CD4+ and CD8+ sequences were merged in silico. Clonal expansion was defined as a frequency increase of at least 2-fold after treatment compared with C1D1, and clones undetected at baseline were assigned a pseudocount of 0.5. Singleton clones were defined as clones with 0 or 1 copy at C1D1, and non-singleton clones were defined as clones with 2 or more copies. Clones expanded in unsorted samples were assigned a CD4+, CD8+ or unknown annotation through matching of protein sequences in sorted samples from the same patient. Wilcoxon tests on paired samples were used to test changes in diversity from C1D1 to C4D1. Not all clones reach the TCRdb copy of this immuneACCESS table, which keeps in-frame sequences only. Checked studies attribute under half of the gap to unresolved V genes and leave the rest unexplained. From that table come the V and J calls and clone size; the DNA was used to work out D and trimming. For this sample there are about 23,000 clones; 85% to 90% appear just once. 23% of the sample is taken by the ten largest.

The time point label on this specimen signifies: cycle 4 day 1 (C4D1), after 5 to 7 weeks of nivolumab. Every trial patient had relapsed after autologous stem cell transplantation, and cohorts A, B and C differed in prior brentuximab vedotin exposure. The trial cohort comprised some 60 patients with relapsed/refractory classical Hodgkin lymphoma whose best overall responses were complete response, partial response or progressive disease. Single-agent nivolumab was administered to trial patients in the multi-cohort phase II CheckMate 205 trial. An independent review committee assessed best overall response using the 2007 International Working Group response criteria. Trial PBMCs were collected immediately before nivolumab initiation (C1D1) and during therapy at cycle 2 day 1 and cycle 4 day 1. Peripheral blood was collected in 8 mL Vacutainer Cell Preparation Tubes, from which PBMCs were isolated by centrifugation and then cryopreserved.

The clonotype originates from a human donor with classical Hodgkin lymphoma. The sequences come from peripheral blood mononuclear cells (PBMCs), collected before the fourth cycle of nivolumab. The sequence is built from TRBV4-2 and TRBJ2-5; a weak D assignment points to TRBD1 (6 bases agree). Here is the DNA: TGTGCCAGCAGCAACCGACAGGCTACCCAAGAGACCCAGTACTTC. It is translated as CASSNRQATQETQYF.